Below are 20 T cell receptor beta chains sequenced from a single sample in a study of PD-L1 blockade in urothelial cancer. The data were produced by immunoSEQ multiplex PCR, yet TCRdb's version contains in-frame clones alone and is incomplete. The sample lists around 120,000 clones, approximately 90% occurring once. Time point in this sample: peripheral blood 6 weeks after treatment start. The sample consisted of PBMCs, taken around atezolizumab (anti-PD-L1) treatment. These receptor sequences come from a man aged 60 to 69 with urothelial cancer.

This clone has more than one count but fewer than ten. The chain combines TRBV9 with TRBJ1-6; the D is unclear. Germline values: CDR1 SGDLS, CDR2 YYNGEE. This CDR3 region has 13 residues. Between the trimmed V and J ends, which lost 2 bases and 5 bases, there was a span of 5 bases. The CDR3: CASSVQNNSPLHF. The CDR3 DNA follows: TGTGCCAGCAGCGTTCAGAATAATTCACCCCTCCACTTT. Full variable domain (outside the CDR3, taken from reference TRBV9 and TRBJ1-6): DSGVTQTPKHLITATGQRVTLRCSPRSGDLSVYWYQQSLDQGLQFLIQYYNGEERAKGNILERFSAQQFPDLHSELNLSSLELGDSALYFCASSVQNNSPLHFGNGTRLTVT.

Details on this clone: At one boundary the junction diverges from the germline segment, which might be a read error. The chain has TRBV7-7 and TRBJ2-2; a weak D match, TRBD2 (5 bases). Germline V gene lookup returns CDR1 SSHAT and CDR2 FNYEAQ (reference sequence). The CDR3 consists of 15 residues. In DNA form, the CDR3 reads TGTGCTAGCAGCTTAGGGCCTGGAGGTCCCGGGGAGCTGTTTTTT. As protein: CASSLGPGGPGELFF. Based on the CDR3 plus reference TRBV7-7 and TRBJ2-2, the full variable domain is GAGVSQSPRYKVTKRGQDVTLRCDPISSHATLYWYQQALGQGPEFLTYFNYEAQPDKSGLPSDRFSAERPEGSISTLTIQRTEQRDSAMYRCASSLGPGGPGELFFGEGSRLTVL.

The CDR3 here is CASIKQGVAQPQHF. The CDR3 DNA follows: TGTGCCAGCATCAAACAGGGTGTCGCTCAGCCCCAGCATTTT. This chain connects TRBV6-6 to TRBJ1-5; D is possibly TRBD1 (6 bases). Per the germline V gene, CDR1 is MNHNY and CDR2 is SVGAGI (reference sequence). V lost 7 bases and J lost 6, with 16 bases in between. The CDR3 covers 14 residues.

This clone was seen just once. J is TRBJ2-7 and V is TRBV11-2; maybe TRBD1 (5 bases). The CDR3 has 12 amino acids. V was pared by 1 base and J by 7 bases, with 8 bases between. CDR1 and CDR2 from the germline V gene are SGHAT and FQNNGV. CDR3 DNA: TGTGCCAGCAGCTTAGTAGCAGGGGAGCAGTACTTC. This gives the protein CASSLVAGEQYF.

The V and J genes are TRBV19 and TRBJ2-1; 10 nucleotides align to TRBD1. CDR1 and CDR2 (germline): LNHDA, SQIVND (reference sequence). This CDR3 is built from 15 residues. V shed 5 bases and J 2 bases; nucleotides not matched to a gene: 3. CDR3 sequence reads: CASSSTGGAYNEQFF. The CDR3 region has the DNA TGTGCCAGTAGTTCGACAGGGGGCGCCTACAATGAGCAGTTCTTC. Based on the CDR3 plus reference TRBV19 and TRBJ2-1, the full variable domain is DGGITQSPKYLFRKEGQNVTLSCEQNLNHDAMYWYRQDPGQGLRLIYYSQIVNDFQKGDIAEGYSVSREKKESFPLTVTSAQKNPTAFYLCASSSTGGAYNEQFFGPGTRLTVL.

The chain links TRBV27 to TRBJ1-1; 7 bases agree with TRBD1. CDR1 MNHEY and CDR2 SMNVEV come from the germline V gene (reference sequence). Trimming removed 2 bases from V and 6 bases from J; junction bases left unmatched: 6. The CDR3 is 14 amino acids. CDR3 nucleotides: TGTGCCAGCAGTTTACGGGACAGAGTGCCTGAAGCTTTCTTT. Protein product: CASSLRDRVPEAFF.

This clone was seen just once. J is TRBJ2-5 and V is TRBV18; D ambiguous. The CDR3 runs 14 residues. CDR1 is KGHSH and CDR2 is LQKENI in the germline V gene. V shed 0 bases and J shed 2 bases, with 7 bases lying between them. CDR3 in amino acids: CASSPPGRQETQYF. The CDR3 region has the DNA TGTGCCAGCTCACCACCGGGCAGGCAAGAGACCCAGTACTTC.

The rearrangement uses TRBV18 and TRBJ1-3; D is possibly TRBD1 (6 bases). CDR3 length equals 17 residues. V dropped 0 bases and J dropped 0 bases, with 12 bases sitting between them. Germline V lookup: CDR1 KGHSH, CDR2 LQKENI. The CDR3 sequence: CASSPPGATISGNTIYF. DNA of the CDR3: TGTGCCAGCTCACCACCGGGGGCCACAATCTCTGGAAACACCATATATTTT.

The genes are TRBV9 and TRBJ2-7, with 7 nucleotides matching TRBD2. Germline assignment: CDR1 SGDLS and CDR2 YYNGEE. The CDR3 extends over 15 amino acids. The junction had 12 bases not matched to a gene; V was cut back by 0 bases and J by 9 bases. In DNA form, the CDR3 reads TGTGCCAGCAGCGTAGAAGGAGGGACCGCGGGGGTGCAGTACTTC. As protein: CASSVEGGTAGVQYF.

The chain is built from TRBV27 and TRBJ2-5, with 13 bases matching TRBD2. The ends lost 6 bases at V and 5 bases at J; junction bases unmatched: 6. This CDR3 region has 15 residues. In germline, CDR1 is MNHEY, CDR2 SMNVEV (reference sequence). The CDR3 sequence: CASSRGLAGRETQYF. The CDR3 DNA reads TGTGCCAGCAGCCGGGGACTAGCGGGAAGGGAGACCCAGTACTTC.

The rearrangement links TRBV10-1 to TRBJ1-3, with D tentatively TRBD1 (6 bases). This CDR3 is built from 15 residues. Trimming took 6 bases from V and 0 from J, leaving 12 bases between them. Germline V gives CDR1 WNHNN, CDR2 SYGVQD (reference sequence). The CDR3 sequence: CASRQRDISGNTIYF. The CDR3, as DNA: TGCGCCAGCAGACAACGGGACATCTCTGGAAACACCATATATTTT.

V and J are TRBV7-3 and TRBJ2-2; TRBD2 might be the D (6 bases). The V gene's germline CDR1 is SGHTA and CDR2 FQGTGA. This CDR3 spans 16 amino acids. V gave up 3 bases and J gave up 0 bases, with 11 bases separating them. The CDR3 sequence: CASSFVGGPNTGELFF. The CDR3 DNA reads as TGTGCCAGCAGCTTCGTCGGAGGGCCGAACACCGGGGAGCTGTTTTTT.

V gene TRBV11-2 combines with J gene TRBJ2-2; D is ambiguous. CDR3 length equals 12 residues. Germline V gene lookup returns CDR1 SGHAT and CDR2 FQNNGV. V was shortened by 5 bases and J by 1 base, with 2 bases between the two germline ends. The DNA of the CDR3 is TGTGCCAGCAGCCAGAACACCGGGGAGCTGTTTTTT. Amino acids: CASSQNTGELFF. Full variable domain (remainder filled in from reference TRBV11-2 and TRBJ2-2): EAGVAQSPRYKIIEKRQSVAFWCNPISGHATLYWYQQILGQGPKLLIQFQNNGVVDDSQLPKDRFSAERLKGVDSTLKIQPAKLEDSAVYLCASSQNTGELFFGEGSRLTVL.

A few counts support this clone. The V gene is TRBV6-5, the J gene TRBJ1-1, with 7 bases fitting TRBD1. This CDR3 region has 14 residues. Germline trimming cut 5 bases from V and 3 bases from J; bases unmatched to any gene: 6. The germline CDR1 and CDR2 sequences are MNHEY and SVGAGI. The chain's CDR3 is CASSKGQKDTEAFF. The CDR3, as DNA: TGTGCCAGCAGTAAGGGACAGAAAGACACTGAAGCTTTCTTT.

The V gene is TRBV5-1, the J gene TRBJ2-1, with TRBD1 matching over 7 bases. The J segment lost 4 bases and the V segment lost 4 bases, leaving 11 bases of the junction unmatched. The V gene's germline CDR1 is SGHRS and CDR2 YFSETQ. The CDR3 covers 16 residues. CDR3 DNA sequence: TGCGCCAGCAGCCTACAAATCGGGACAGCTTACAATGAGCAGTTCTTC. Translated: CASSLQIGTAYNEQFF.

Only one count was recorded for this clone. The chain links TRBV9 to TRBJ2-4; D may be TRBD2 (7 bases). Germline V gene sequence: CDR1 SGDLS, CDR2 YYNGEE. The V and J ends lost 5 bases and 8 bases respectively, with 14 bases between them. The CDR3 spans 13 residues. This chain's CDR3 is CASSPGGGYIQYF. DNA for the CDR3: TGTGCCAGCAGTCCGGGGGGCGGGTACATTCAGTACTTC.

The genes are TRBV18 and TRBJ1-4; 8 bases fit TRBD1. This CDR3 comprises 15 residues. With V trimmed by 6 bases and J by 0 bases, 3 bases remained unmatched. The V gene's germline CDR1 is KGHSH and CDR2 LQKENI. The DNA of the CDR3 is TGTGCCAGCTCGTCACAGGGGGCAACTAATGAAAAACTGTTTTTT. Residues: CASSSQGATNEKLFF.

This clone showed up just a few times. The CDR3 DNA is TGCGCCAGCAGCTTGGTGGTGCGATCGACTAGCGGGAGGGCCGGGGTTGAGCAGTTCTTC. Translated, it gives CASSLVVRSTSGRAGVEQFF. This chain joins TRBV5-1 and TRBJ2-1; 14 positions match TRBD2. Germline assignment: CDR1 SGHRS and CDR2 YFSETQ. The V and J ends lost 0 bases and 9 bases, in that order; junction bases with no gene match: 17. The CDR3 sequence is 20 residues long.

CDR3 residues: CSVEVYRGQSSYEQYF. The CDR3 coding sequence is TGCAGCGTTGAAGTTTACAGGGGGCAATCATCCTACGAGCAGTACTTC. The chain links TRBV29-1 to TRBJ2-7; 9 bases are shared with TRBD1. CDR1 SQVTM and CDR2 ANQGSEA come from the germline V gene. The CDR3 is 16 amino acids. Trimming removed 1 base from V and 1 base from J; junction bases left unmatched: 8.

The J gene is TRBJ2-4, the V gene TRBV18, with TRBD2 matching over 8 bases. Trimming cost V 5 bases and J 8 bases; bases outside gene matches: 8. The CDR3 is made up of 14 amino acids. Germline CDR1 KGHSH, CDR2 LQKENI. CDR3 in DNA: TGTGCCAGCTCAACACGCGGGGGGATGGACATTCAGTACTTC. The encoded protein is CASSTRGGMDIQYF.